One sample yielded the 27 T cell receptor beta chains listed below, sequenced in a study of shared clonotypes between healthy human individuals (dated by TCRdb to 2020 to 2021). The library was prepared using the immunoSEQ multiplex PCR assay. TCRdb took over this immuneACCESS table, retaining in-frame rearrangements with V and J assigned. Such tables are incomplete; in checked studies, under half of the missing clones stem from an unresolved V gene, and the remainder is unexplained. The table for this sample lists over 1.5 million clones; approximately 98% of them were counted only once. Around 0.45% of the sample is taken by the ten largest. The sample comprised naive CD4+ T cells sorted from blood. Taken with the paper, the label for cell subset or site translates to: CD45RA+ positively selected. The receptors stem from a man aged 25 to 40 in good health.

This chain links TRBV6-6 with TRBJ2-7; 11 positions match TRBD2. V shed 6 bases and J 3 bases; nucleotides not matched to a gene: 7. CDR1 and CDR2 (germline): MNHNY, SVGAGI (reference sequence). This CDR3 contains 15 residues. The CDR3 DNA is TGTGCCAGCAGGCTCATGGGACTAGCGGACTACGAGCAGTACTTC. Its protein is CASRLMGLADYEQYF.

The chain carries TRBV28 and TRBJ1-2; D not certain. Germline CDR1 MDHEN, CDR2 SYDVKM. Trimming pared 2 bases from V and 8 bases from J, leaving 15 bases between. The CDR3 is 14 residues long. CDR3 in amino acids: CASSLVGPINGYTF. CDR3 nucleotide sequence: TGTGCCAGCAGTTTAGTTGGGCCCATTAACGGCTACACCTTC.

This chain uses TRBV15 with TRBJ2-2; D might be TRBD1 (6 bases). V lost 1 base and J 3 bases, leaving 9 bases between the germline ends. Germline CDR1 is LNHNV and CDR2 is YYDKDF (reference sequence). This CDR3 region has 15 residues. As DNA, the CDR3 is TGTGCCACCAGCAGAGCTACAGGGCACACCGGGGAGCTGTTTTTT. This translates into CATSRATGHTGELFF.

This chain uses TRBV5-4 with TRBJ2-5; tentatively, D is TRBD1 (5 bases). V lost 6 bases to trimming and J lost 7 bases, with 7 bases between them. The germline V gene has CDR1 SGHNT and CDR2 YYREEE (reference sequence). The CDR3 extends over 10 amino acids. CDR3 amino acids: CASNQGTQYF. The CDR3 coding sequence is TGTGCCAGCAACCAGGGGACCCAGTACTTC.

The chain recombines TRBV27 with TRBJ2-5; 7 nucleotides align to TRBD1. The trim removed 5 bases at V and 5 bases at J, leaving 5 bases unmatched. CDR1 and CDR2 from the germline V gene are MNHEY and SMNVEV (reference sequence). The CDR3 totals 13 residues. CDR3 region: CASSPTQGETQYF. CDR3 DNA: TGTGCCAGCAGTCCTACACAGGGGGAGACCCAGTACTTC.

The V and J genes are TRBV9 and TRBJ2-7; D might be TRBD1 or TRBD2, each matching 5 bases. Germline V lookup: CDR1 SGDLS, CDR2 YYNGEE. This CDR3 has 12 residues. Trimming shortened V by 4 bases and J by 3 bases, and 8 bases separated the two germline ends. The CDR3 DNA follows: TGTGCCAGCAGCCGGGACCACTACGAGCAGTACTTC. Translated: CASSRDHYEQYF. The variable domain in full, completed from reference TRBV9 and TRBJ2-7, reads DSGVTQTPKHLITATGQRVTLRCSPRSGDLSVYWYQQSLDQGLQFLIQYYNGEERAKGNILERFSAQQFPDLHSELNLSSLELGDSALYFCASSRDHYEQYFGPGTRLTVT.

V gene TRBV7-2 combines with J gene TRBJ2-1; D call uncertain. CDR1 and CDR2 (germline): SGHTA, FQGNSA. The CDR3 has 14 residues. The V end was cut by 3 bases, the J end by 7 bases, with 13 bases between. Here the CDR3 DNA reads TGTGCCAGCAGCTTCCGAATCGCCGGGAATGAGCAGTTCTTC. Translation: CASSFRIAGNEQFF.

The chain combines TRBV5-4 with TRBJ2-2, with D possibly called TRBD1 or TRBD2 (5 bases each). CDR1 and CDR2 from the germline V gene are SGHNT and YYREEE (reference sequence). The V and J ends lost 6 bases and 6 bases respectively, with 18 bases between them. The CDR3 totals 15 residues. The CDR3 reads CASNIWGFEAGELFF. In DNA form, the CDR3 reads TGTGCCAGCAACATATGGGGGTTTGAGGCCGGGGAGCTGTTTTTT.

The chain uses TRBV5-1 and TRBJ2-6; 8 bases align to TRBD1. The CDR3 covers 18 residues. The V gene end was trimmed by 4 bases and the J gene end by 2 bases; junction bases not matched to a gene: 11. Germline V gene lookup returns CDR1 SGHRS and CDR2 YFSETQ. This chain's CDR3 is CASSPGTGLPPGANVLTF. The CDR3 nucleotides read TGCGCCAGCAGCCCCGGGACAGGTCTTCCGCCTGGGGCCAACGTCCTGACTTTC.

The chain is built from TRBV21-1 and TRBJ2-7. TRBV21-1 is a listed pseudogene. This CDR3 is 19 amino acids long. The CDR3 here is CASSAKFVSKTGTSYEQYF. DNA of the CDR3: TGTGCCAGCAGCGCAAAATTTGTGTCAAAAACTGGCACCTCTTACGAGCAGTACTTC.

V gene TRBV10-2 combines with J gene TRBJ1-5, with a weak D call TRBD1 (6 bases). Germline V gene lookup returns CDR1 WSHSY and CDR2 SAAADI. The CDR3 is made up of 17 amino acids. V gave up 5 bases and J gave up 4 bases, with 21 bases separating them. The CDR3 loop is CASSYTGIAGGNQPQHF. The CDR3 DNA reads TGCGCCAGCAGTTATACAGGGATCGCGGGGGGTAATCAGCCCCAGCATTTT.

The chain recombines TRBV6-7 with TRBJ2-6, with D unresolved. TRBV6-7 counts as an open reading frame of uncertain function. This CDR3 comprises 18 residues. The V end lost 5 bases, the J end lost 3 bases, and 20 bases lay between the germline ends. CDR3 in amino acids: CASSTSGPGKLGANVLTF. In DNA, the CDR3 is TGTGCCAGCAGTACCTCCGGGCCTGGGAAACTTGGGGCCAACGTCCTGACTTTC.

The chain employs TRBV7-9 and TRBJ1-2; D gene uncertain. The V and J ends lost 5 bases and 2 bases respectively, with 15 bases between them. Germline V CDR1 and CDR2: SEHNR, FQNEAQ (reference sequence). The CDR3 sequence is 15 residues long. CDR3 sequence reads: CASSTRRQKNYGYTF. DNA for the CDR3: TGTGCCAGCAGCACTAGACGGCAGAAAAACTATGGCTACACCTTC. The full variable domain, its missing parts supplied by reference TRBV7-9 and TRBJ1-2, is DTGVSQNPRHKITKRGQNVTFRCDPISEHNRLYWYRQTLGQGPEFLTYFQNEAQLEKSRLLSDRFSAERPKGSFSTLEIQRTEQGDSAMYLCASSTRRQKNYGYTFGSGTRLTVV.

This clone has only a few counts. The same CDR3 arises from other DNA sequences in this sample as well. The rearrangement joins TRBV18 to TRBJ2-5; D is unclear. Germline lookup yields CDR1 KGHSH and CDR2 LQKENI. This CDR3 has 11 residues. The V end lost 2 bases, the J end lost 5 bases, and 3 bases lay between the germline ends. The CDR3 sequence is CASSPKETQYF. CDR3 DNA: TGTGCCAGCTCACCAAAGGAGACCCAGTACTTC.

The rearrangement links TRBV7-2 to TRBJ2-1, with 11 positions matching TRBD2. V lost 5 bases, J lost 10 bases, and 16 bases stayed unmatched. This CDR3 is built from 17 residues. Germline V gene lookup returns CDR1 SGHTA and CDR2 FQGNSA. Here the CDR3 reads CASSRVAGGPPASEQFF. The CDR3 DNA sequence: TGTGCCAGCAGCAGGGTAGCGGGAGGGCCCCCCGCCTCCGAGCAGTTCTTC.

This clone came up once. This sequence joins TRBV6-6 and TRBJ2-7, with a tentative D call TRBD2 (5 bases). V was cut by 2 bases and J by 7 bases, with 18 bases left in between. CDR3 length equals 15 residues. The germline gives CDR1 MNHNY, CDR2 SVGAGI (reference sequence). The CDR3 DNA is TGTGCCAGCAGTTACCCCGACGACGGGAACCGAGAGCAGTACTTC. It is translated as CASSYPDDGNREQYF.

The gene calls are TRBV18 and TRBJ1-1, with 11 positions matching TRBD1. V lost 3 bases and J lost 2; bases outside the gene matches: 11. This CDR3 is 18 amino acids long. Germline CDR1 reads KGHSH; CDR2 reads LQKENI. The CDR3 region has the DNA TGTGCCAGCTCACCCACCAGGACAGGGGGCCTCTTTAACACTGAAGCTTTCTTT. Translated: CASSPTRTGGLFNTEAFF.

This chain joins TRBV14 and TRBJ2-1; D is perhaps TRBD1 or TRBD2 (5 bases each). This CDR3 spans 14 amino acids. V gave up 5 bases and J gave up 7 bases, with 15 bases separating them. CDR1 is SGHDN, CDR2 FVKESK, per germline. The CDR3 reads CASSYRTRTNEQFF. The DNA of the CDR3 is TGTGCCAGCAGCTACAGGACTCGAACGAATGAGCAGTTCTTC.

The chain has TRBV29-1 and TRBJ2-1; 8 bases are shared with TRBD2. This CDR3 has 13 residues. V lost 7 bases to trimming and J lost 0 bases; unmatched junction nucleotides: 2. CDR1 is SQVTM, CDR2 ANQGSEA, per germline. The CDR3 protein is CSAREDSYNEQFF. The CDR3 DNA follows: TGCAGCGCGCGGGAGGACTCCTACAATGAGCAGTTCTTC.

This clone was recorded once. Other DNA sequences in the sample encode the same CDR3. The CDR3 DNA sequence: TGTGCCAGCTCAGGGGCTGGTCAGCCCCAGCATTTT. Its translation: CASSGAGQPQHF. The rearrangement uses TRBV28 and TRBJ1-5; D is possibly TRBD1 (6 bases). The germline V gene encodes CDR1 MDHEN and CDR2 SYDVKM. The CDR3 totals 12 residues. Trimming left V 8 bases short and J 6 bases short, with 11 bases between.

The CDR3 DNA reads TGTGCCAGCAGCTTAGCTGCGGGCGCGGAGACCCAGTACTTC. This codes for CASSLAAGAETQYF. The chain has TRBV7-6 and TRBJ2-5, with a possible D match to TRBD2 (5 bases). Trimming took off 0 bases at V and 5 bases at J, with 10 bases between the two ends. The V gene's germline CDR1 is SGHVS and CDR2 FNYEAQ. The CDR3 totals 14 residues.

The chain uses TRBV5-1 and TRBJ2-3; perhaps D is TRBD1 or TRBD2 (6 bases each). The CDR3 runs 15 residues. V was cut by 4 bases and J by 3 bases, with 15 bases left in between. From germline, CDR1 is SGHRS and CDR2 YFSETQ. CDR3: CASSLPQGGTDTQYF. The CDR3 DNA is TGCGCCAGCAGCCTACCACAGGGAGGAACAGATACGCAGTATTTT. Full variable domain (rest looked up from reference TRBV5-1 and TRBJ2-3): KAGVTQTPRYLIKTRGQQVTLSCSPISGHRSVSWYQQTPGQGLQFLFEYFSETQRNKGNFPGRFSGRQFSNSRSEMNVSTLELGDSALYLCASSLPQGGTDTQYFGPGTRLTVL.

The rearrangement links TRBV5-1 to TRBJ1-4; D unclear. Germline V gene data show CDR1 as SGHRS and CDR2 as YFSETQ. V lost 1 base and J 3 bases, leaving 13 bases between the germline ends. The CDR3 has 16 amino acids. The CDR3 DNA reads as TGCGCCAGCAGCTTGCTTACGACGGGAGCTAATGAAAAACTGTTTTTT. Its protein product is CASSLLTTGANEKLFF. Filled out from reference TRBV5-1 and TRBJ1-4, the complete variable domain reads KAGVTQTPRYLIKTRGQQVTLSCSPISGHRSVSWYQQTPGQGLQFLFEYFSETQRNKGNFPGRFSGRQFSNSRSEMNVSTLELGDSALYLCASSLLTTGANEKLFFGSGTQLSVL.

This chain connects TRBV6-4 to TRBJ2-7, with 7 positions matching TRBD2. The CDR3 loop spans 16 amino acids. The germline gives CDR1 MRHNA, CDR2 SNTAGT. J was trimmed by 6 bases and V by 2 bases; bases with no gene match: 13. The CDR3 nucleotides read TGTGCCAGCAGTGACCCTCCTGCGGGAGAATGGGCCGAGCAGTACTTC. This gives the protein CASSDPPAGEWAEQYF.

Notes on this clone: This CDR3 is also generated by other DNA sequences in the sample. The chain links TRBV19 to TRBJ2-2; 8 bases are a match to TRBD1. The trim removed 3 bases at V and 1 base at J, leaving 1 base unmatched. The CDR3 runs to 15 residues. CDR1 and CDR2 from the germline V gene are LNHDA and SQIVND (reference sequence). CDR3 residues: CASSIGQGNTGELFF. The CDR3 region has the DNA TGTGCCAGTAGTATTGGACAGGGGAACACCGGGGAGCTGTTTTTT.

The rearrangement links TRBV10-1 to TRBJ1-5; D is unresolved. Trimming took 2 bases from V and 7 from J, leaving 9 bases between them. This CDR3 is 13 amino acids long. The germline V gene encodes CDR1 WNHNN and CDR2 SYGVQD (reference sequence). CDR3 nucleotide sequence: TGCGCCAGCAGTGAGGACGGAGACCAGCCCCAGCATTTT. Its protein product is CASSEDGDQPQHF.

CDR3 nucleotide sequence: TGCGCCAGCAGCCAAGATTGGCGTTCTAACAATGAGCAGTTCTTC. Protein: CASSQDWRSNNEQFF. V usage is TRBV4-3 and J usage is TRBJ2-1; D is unclear. The V gene's germline CDR1 is LGHNA and CDR2 YSLEER. The CDR3 is made up of 15 amino acids. Trimming left V 0 bases short and J 5 bases short, with 11 bases between.